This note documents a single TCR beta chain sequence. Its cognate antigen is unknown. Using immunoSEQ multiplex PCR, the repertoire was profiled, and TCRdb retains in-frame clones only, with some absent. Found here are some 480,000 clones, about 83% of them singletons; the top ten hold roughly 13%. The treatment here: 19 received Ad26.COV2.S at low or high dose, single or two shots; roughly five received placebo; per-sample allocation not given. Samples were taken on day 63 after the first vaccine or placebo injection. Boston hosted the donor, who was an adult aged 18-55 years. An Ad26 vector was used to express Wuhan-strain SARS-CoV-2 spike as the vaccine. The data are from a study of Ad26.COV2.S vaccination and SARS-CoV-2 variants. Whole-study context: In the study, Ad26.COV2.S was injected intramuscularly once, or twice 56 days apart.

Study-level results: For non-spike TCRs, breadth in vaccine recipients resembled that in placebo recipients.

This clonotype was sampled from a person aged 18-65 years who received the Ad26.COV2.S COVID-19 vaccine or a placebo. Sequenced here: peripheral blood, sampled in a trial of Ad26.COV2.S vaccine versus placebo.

The CDR3 DNA reads as TGCGCCAGCAGCCAAGAATTCGGTCTTCCCAGGGAGGGCAATGAGCAGTTCTTC. It encodes CASSQEFGLPREGNEQFF. J is TRBJ2-1 and V is TRBV4-3; TRBD2 agrees at 7 bases. Losses at the gene ends were 0 bases for V and 6 bases for J; bases not matched to a gene: 14. Germline V CDR1 and CDR2: LGHNA, YSLEER. This CDR3 is 18 amino acids long.